One sample yielded the 4 T cell receptor beta chains listed below, sequenced in a study of blood T cell repertoires in COVID-19. Here immunoSEQ multiplex PCR was the method, and the copy in TCRdb shows in-frame clones only, minus some. The sample includes around 500,000 clones, roughly nine tenths seen only once; the top ten take around 7.9%. The sample consisted of PBMCs or T cells enriched from blood (not recorded which). Receptors originate from a woman aged 55-69 years who had recovered from COVID-19.

The chain uses TRBV24-1 and TRBJ1-2; a possible D gene is TRBD1 (5 bases). V was clipped by 3 bases and J by 12 bases, with 13 bases between them. The CDR3 runs 12 residues. Germline lookup yields CDR1 KGHDR and CDR2 SFDVKD. CDR3 residues: CATSDHTGSNTF. The DNA for the CDR3 is TGTGCCACCAGTGATCACACAGGAAGTAACACCTTC.

The rearrangement uses TRBV10-3 and TRBJ1-1; D gene unclear. Germline CDR1 ENHRY, CDR2 SYGVKD. Trimming cost V 6 bases and J 5 bases, with 16 bases left between them. The CDR3 loop spans 14 amino acids. CDR3 sequence reads: CAISPGSPVTEAFF. The CDR3 DNA reads as TGTGCCATCAGCCCGGGGTCCCCGGTGACTGAAGCTTTCTTT.

This rearrangement joins TRBV12-3 or TRBV12-4 to TRBJ1-2; TRBD1 matches at 7 bases. This CDR3 has 12 amino acids. V dropped 5 bases and J dropped 6; count of bases not matched to a gene: 3. CDR3 amino acids: CASSDTGDGYTF. CDR3 sequence (DNA): TGTGCCAGCAGTGATACAGGGGATGGCTACACCTTC.

The chain uses TRBV5-1 and TRBJ2-2; D might be TRBD1 (6 bases). Germline V gives CDR1 SGHRS, CDR2 YFSETQ. The germline V and J ends were trimmed by 0 bases and 7 bases, with 10 bases remaining between them. This CDR3 contains 14 residues. For the CDR3, the DNA is TGCGCCAGCAGCTTGGGGGGGCCTGGCGGGGAGCTGTTTTTT. This sequence encodes CASSLGGPGGELFF.